Listed below are T cell receptor beta chains from one sample, sequenced in a study of neoadjuvant anti-PD-1 for oral cavity cancer. Measured with immunoSEQ multiplex PCR; TCRdb has only the in-frame clones, and not every one. The table shows 20,000 to 30,000 clones, with 25% to 30% occurring only once. Sample: tumor tissue, taken after nivolumab (anti-PD-1) treatment. These receptor sequences come from a person between 40 and 85 years old with oral cavity squamous cell carcinoma. Both conserved end residues are trimmed from each CDR3. Fields, in order: D gene, V gene, clone size, CDR3 protein. A D gene is named only where the DNA matches it firmly. The size of a clone is reported for some rows only, either as once, few or many, or as a class for expanded clones.

>TRBD1|TRBV9|.
ASSVGDRVTNEQF
>.|TRBV10-3|.
AISASGANVLT
>.|TRBV11-3|.
ASRGEWTGELF
>TRBD1|TRBV6-4|.
ASSGTGLRGDQPQH
>.|TRBV7-9|few
ASSARREQYGYT
>.|TRBV7-8|few
ASSFGGAGANEKLF
>TRBD1|TRBV28|many
ASSSSGTGGIYGYT
>TRBD1|TRBV7-9|many
ASSTGQGAVGYT
>.|TRBV18|few
ASSPRDKISYEQY
>.|TRBV5-1|few
ASSLTRNIFSEAF
>.|TRBV11-2|.
ASSLWRGNEQY
>.|TRBV11-1|.
ASSGGRSYEQY
>TRBD1|TRBV27|few
ASSLGVQGRTEAF
>TRBD1|TRBV7-9|.
ASSPMGQGDQPQH
>TRBD1|TRBV6-6|few
ASSYSPATGAQPQH
>TRBD2|TRBV5-1|few
ASSGSTSGGNNEQF
>.|TRBV28|many
ASSQLITGANVLT
>TRBD2|TRBV11-2|.
ASSFPGLQREQY
>.|TRBV6-5|few
ASSSGGGQLSSPLH
>.|TRBV4-1|.
ASSQDEARRGAQY
>.|TRBV5-4|few
ASSLAVGSRTDTQY
>.|TRBV15|.
ATSRSPGDTGELF
>.|TRBV21-1|few
ARPSQDRSQETQY
>.|TRBV7-9|few
ASSLASGPNEKLF
>.|TRBV29-1|.
SVDRASYEQY
>.|TRBV15|.
ATSRDRGAEGYT
>TRBD2|TRBV13|.
ASSSGLANSGANVLT
>.|TRBV30|few
AWSRQGHLNTEAF